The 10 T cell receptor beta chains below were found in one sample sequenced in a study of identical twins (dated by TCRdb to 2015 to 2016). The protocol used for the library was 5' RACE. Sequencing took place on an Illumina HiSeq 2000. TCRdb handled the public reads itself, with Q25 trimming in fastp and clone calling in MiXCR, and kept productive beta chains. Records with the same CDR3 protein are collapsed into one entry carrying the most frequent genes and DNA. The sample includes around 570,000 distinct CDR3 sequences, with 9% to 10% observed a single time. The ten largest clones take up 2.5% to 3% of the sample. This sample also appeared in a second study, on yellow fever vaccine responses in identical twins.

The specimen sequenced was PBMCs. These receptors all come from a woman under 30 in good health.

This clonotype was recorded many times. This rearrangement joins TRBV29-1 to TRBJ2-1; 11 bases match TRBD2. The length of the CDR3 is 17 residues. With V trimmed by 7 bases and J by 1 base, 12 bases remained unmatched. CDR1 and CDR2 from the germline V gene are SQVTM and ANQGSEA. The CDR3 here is CSATALTSGISYNEQFF. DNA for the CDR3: TGCAGCGCCACCGCACTGACTAGCGGGATTTCCTACAATGAGCAGTTCTTC.

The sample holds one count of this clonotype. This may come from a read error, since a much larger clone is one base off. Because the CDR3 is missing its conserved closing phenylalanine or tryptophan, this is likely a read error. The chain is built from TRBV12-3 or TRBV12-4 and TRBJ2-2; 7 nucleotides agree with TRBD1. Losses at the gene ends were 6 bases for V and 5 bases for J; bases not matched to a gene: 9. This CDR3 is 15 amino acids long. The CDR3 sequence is CASSKTGIGTGELFL. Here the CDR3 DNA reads TGTGCCAGCAGCAAGACAGGGATAGGGACCGGGGAGCTGTTTCTT.

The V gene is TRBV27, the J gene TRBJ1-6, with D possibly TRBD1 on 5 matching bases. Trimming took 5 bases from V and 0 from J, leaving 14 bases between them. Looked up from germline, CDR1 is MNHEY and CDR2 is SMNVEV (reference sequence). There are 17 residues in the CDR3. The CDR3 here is CASSPPGGSSYNSPLHF. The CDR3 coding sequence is TGTGCCAGCAGTCCACCGGGGGGGAGCTCCTATAATTCACCCCTCCACTTT.

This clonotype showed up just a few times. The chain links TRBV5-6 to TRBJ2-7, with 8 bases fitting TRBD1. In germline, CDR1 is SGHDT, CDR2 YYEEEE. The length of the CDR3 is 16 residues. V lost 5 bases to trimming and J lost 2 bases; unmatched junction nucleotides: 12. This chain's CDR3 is CASSLQGGQATYEQYF. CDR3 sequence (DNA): TGTGCCAGCAGTCTACAGGGGGGACAGGCAACCTACGAGCAGTACTTC.

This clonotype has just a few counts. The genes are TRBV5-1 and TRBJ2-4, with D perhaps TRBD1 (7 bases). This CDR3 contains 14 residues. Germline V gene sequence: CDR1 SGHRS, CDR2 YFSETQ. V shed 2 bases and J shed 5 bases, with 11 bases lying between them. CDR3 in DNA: TGCGCCAGCAGCTTACAGGGGAGGCAAAACATTCAGTACTTC. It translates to CASSLQGRQNIQYF.

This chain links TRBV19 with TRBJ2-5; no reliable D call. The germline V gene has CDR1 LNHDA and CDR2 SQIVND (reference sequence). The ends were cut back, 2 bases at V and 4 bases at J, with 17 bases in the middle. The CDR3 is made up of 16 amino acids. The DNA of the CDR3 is TGTGCCAGTAGTATAAACCCCGCGGTGGTGGGAGAGACCCAGTACTTC. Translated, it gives CASSINPAVVGETQYF.

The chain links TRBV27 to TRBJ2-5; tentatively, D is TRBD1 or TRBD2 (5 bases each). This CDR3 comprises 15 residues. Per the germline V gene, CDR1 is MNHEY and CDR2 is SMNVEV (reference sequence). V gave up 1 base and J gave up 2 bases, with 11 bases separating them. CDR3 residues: CASSLWGNIQETQYF. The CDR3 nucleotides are TGTGCCAGCAGTTTATGGGGGAACATACAAGAGACCCAGTACTTC.

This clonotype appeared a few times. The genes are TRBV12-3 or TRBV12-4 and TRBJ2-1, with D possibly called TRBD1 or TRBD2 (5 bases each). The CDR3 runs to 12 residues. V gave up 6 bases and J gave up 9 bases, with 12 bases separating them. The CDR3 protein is CASSQARGEQFF. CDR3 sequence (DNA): TGTGCCAGCAGCCAGGCGAGGGGTGAGCAGTTCTTC.

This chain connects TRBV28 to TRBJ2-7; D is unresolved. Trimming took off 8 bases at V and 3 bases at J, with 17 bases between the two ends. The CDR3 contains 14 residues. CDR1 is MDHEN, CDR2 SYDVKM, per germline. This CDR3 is CASQQGRRSYEQYF. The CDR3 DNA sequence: TGTGCCAGCCAGCAAGGTAGAAGGAGCTACGAGCAGTACTTC.

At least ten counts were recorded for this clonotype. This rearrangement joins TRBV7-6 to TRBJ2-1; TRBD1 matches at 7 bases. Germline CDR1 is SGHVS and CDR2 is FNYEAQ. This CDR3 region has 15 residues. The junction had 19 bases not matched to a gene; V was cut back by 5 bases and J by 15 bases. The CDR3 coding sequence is TGTGCCAGCAGCCGAACTCCGGGACAGACTACAGGACGGTTCTTC. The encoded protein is CASSRTPGQTTGRFF.